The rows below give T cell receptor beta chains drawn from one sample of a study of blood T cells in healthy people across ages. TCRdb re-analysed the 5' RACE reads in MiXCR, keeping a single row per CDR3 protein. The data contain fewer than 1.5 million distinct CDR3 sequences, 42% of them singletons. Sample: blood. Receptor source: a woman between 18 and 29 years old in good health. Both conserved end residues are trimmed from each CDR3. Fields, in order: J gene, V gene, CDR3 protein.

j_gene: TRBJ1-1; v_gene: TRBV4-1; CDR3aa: ASSQDLRLLNTEAF
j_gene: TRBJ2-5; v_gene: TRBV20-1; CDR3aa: SAPSEIAGTQETQY
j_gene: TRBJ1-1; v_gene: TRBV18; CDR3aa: ASSSSTGGRTEAF
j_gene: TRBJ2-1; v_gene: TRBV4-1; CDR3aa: ASAGISGEQF
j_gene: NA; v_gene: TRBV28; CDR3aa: ASRPRDRATYEQY
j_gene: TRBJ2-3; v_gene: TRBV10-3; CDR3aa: AINSQGGPDTQY
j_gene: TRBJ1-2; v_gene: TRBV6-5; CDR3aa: ASSLGQMVYGYT
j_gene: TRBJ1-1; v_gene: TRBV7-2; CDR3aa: ASSLDQGSTEAF
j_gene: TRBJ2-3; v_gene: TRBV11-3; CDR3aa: ASSLVSWPVDSISTDTQY
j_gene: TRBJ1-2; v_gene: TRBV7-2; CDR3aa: ASSLLRVGHGYT
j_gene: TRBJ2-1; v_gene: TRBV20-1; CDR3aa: SAISGPTDEQF
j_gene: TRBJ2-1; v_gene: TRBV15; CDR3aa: ATVAGGQGNEQF
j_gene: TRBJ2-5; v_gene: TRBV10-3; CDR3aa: ATGLAGVKQETQY
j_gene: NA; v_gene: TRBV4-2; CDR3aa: ASSQDTSGTSYNEQY
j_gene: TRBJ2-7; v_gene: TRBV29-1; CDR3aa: SVGQGVSYEQY
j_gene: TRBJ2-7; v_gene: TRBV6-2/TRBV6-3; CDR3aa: ASSFRSGGPSYEQY
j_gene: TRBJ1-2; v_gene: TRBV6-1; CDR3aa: ASSDRRTGTLRNGYT
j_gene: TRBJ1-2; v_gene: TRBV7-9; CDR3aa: ASSLGGRINYGYT
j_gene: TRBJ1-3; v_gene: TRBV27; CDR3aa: ASSSQGAPGNTIY
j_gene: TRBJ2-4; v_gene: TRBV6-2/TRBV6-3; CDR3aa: ASRSGRSENIQY
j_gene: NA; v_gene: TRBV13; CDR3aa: ASSLKGGWETQY
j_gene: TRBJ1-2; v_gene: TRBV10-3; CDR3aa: AISETTGRSYGYT